The 26 T cell receptor beta chains below were found in one sample sequenced in a study of blood T cell repertoires in COVID-19. Sequencing was performed with immunoSEQ multiplex PCR; in TCRdb, only in-frame clones are kept and a portion is missing. The sample yields about 260,000 clones, around 90% seen once. The source material was PBMCs or T cells enriched from blood (not recorded which). The receptors derive from a woman aged 45 to 65 who had recovered from COVID-19.

The chain is built from TRBV30 and TRBJ2-1, with D possibly being TRBD2 (6 bases). V was shortened by 7 bases and J by 9 bases, with 13 bases between the two germline ends. The CDR3 contains 11 residues. The germline V gene has CDR1 GTSNPN and CDR2 SVGIG (reference sequence). As DNA, the CDR3 is TGTGCCTTCCGGGACTTTAGTGAGCAGTTCTTC. Translation: CAFRDFSEQFF.

CDR3 coding DNA: TGTGCCAGCAGCTTCGGGGACTATAATTCACCCCTCCACTTT. It encodes CASSFGDYNSPLHF. The V gene is TRBV7-3, the J gene TRBJ1-6; D unresolved. This CDR3 has 14 amino acids. Trimming shortened V by 3 bases and J by 3 bases, and 6 bases separated the two germline ends. Germline V gene sequence: CDR1 SGHTA, CDR2 FQGTGA.

The chain uses TRBV7-9 and TRBJ2-7, with 9 nucleotides matching TRBD2. The germline gives CDR1 SEHNR, CDR2 FQNEAQ (reference sequence). The CDR3 is made up of 15 amino acids. The J segment lost 2 bases and the V segment lost 2 bases, leaving 4 bases of the junction unmatched. The CDR3 DNA reads as TGTGCCAGCAGCTTAAGCCCTAGCGGGACCTACGAGCAGTACTTC. Amino acid sequence: CASSLSPSGTYEQYF.

This clone was counted a few times. The V and J genes are TRBV28 and TRBJ2-1, with 10 bases lining up with TRBD2. This CDR3 region has 17 residues. The junction had 11 bases not matched to a gene; V was cut back by 5 bases and J by 4 bases. Germline loops: CDR1 MDHEN, CDR2 SYDVKM. In DNA form, the CDR3 reads TGTGCCAGCAGTCCATACCCTAGCGGGGGAGTATACAATGAGCAGTTCTTC. Encoded protein: CASSPYPSGGVYNEQFF.

V is TRBV28 and J is TRBJ1-4; possibly TRBD1 for D (5 bases). The CDR3 sequence is 15 residues long. Germline loops: CDR1 MDHEN, CDR2 SYDVKM. The ends were cut back, 4 bases at V and 4 bases at J, with 13 bases in the middle. The CDR3 loop is CASSSKGAFNEKLFF. The CDR3, as DNA: TGTGCCAGCAGTTCCAAAGGGGCGTTTAATGAAAAACTGTTTTTT.

The CDR3 region is CASSPGTSSYNEQFF. CDR3 in DNA: TGTGCCAGCTCACCGGGGACTAGCTCCTACAATGAGCAGTTCTTC. The chain couples TRBV18 to TRBJ2-1, with 8 nucleotides matching TRBD2. Germline-derived CDR1 and CDR2 are KGHSH and LQKENI. The CDR3 spans 15 residues. V was clipped by 3 bases and J by 0 bases; unmatched bases: 1.

The chain is built from TRBV10-3 and TRBJ2-1, with TRBD1 identical over 7 bases. The CDR3 spans 19 residues. Germline V gene data show CDR1 as ENHRY and CDR2 as SYGVKD. J was trimmed by 7 bases and V by 3 bases; bases with no gene match: 21. CDR3 coding DNA: TGTGCCATCAGTGAATCCAGGCCCGACCAGGGGGATCGAGGGAATGAGCAGTTCTTC. Translated: CAISESRPDQGDRGNEQFF.

V is TRBV4-3 and J is TRBJ2-1; TRBD2 agrees at 7 bases. V was clipped by 4 bases and J by 0 bases; unmatched bases: 6. CDR1 and CDR2 (germline): LGHNA, YSLEER. This CDR3 spans 16 amino acids. CDR3 DNA sequence: TGCGCCAGCAGCCTAACCCGGGGGGACTCCTACAATGAGCAGTTCTTC. Translation gives CASSLTRGDSYNEQFF.

In DNA form, the CDR3 reads TGTGCCACCAGTGACTCCTCGCCGGGAGGGTCTACTGAAGCTTTCTTT. Protein sequence: CATSDSSPGGSTEAFF. V gene TRBV24-1 combines with J gene TRBJ1-1; D call uncertain. V shed 4 bases and J shed 5 bases, with 19 bases lying between them. The length of the CDR3 is 16 residues. Germline assignment: CDR1 KGHDR and CDR2 SFDVKD.

The chain employs TRBV28 and TRBJ2-7; 12 bases map to TRBD2. V lost 4 bases and J lost 6; bases outside the gene matches: 16. CDR1 MDHEN and CDR2 SYDVKM come from the germline V gene. This CDR3 is built from 18 residues. CDR3 sequence reads: CASSSGSGRLAGAREQYF. CDR3 bases: TGTGCCAGCAGTTCAGGGAGCGGACGACTAGCGGGAGCGCGCGAGCAGTACTTC.

V gene TRBV7-2 combines with J gene TRBJ2-3; D unclear. This CDR3 spans 11 amino acids. V was cut by 6 bases and J by 5 bases, with 6 bases left in between. Germline CDR1 reads SGHTA; CDR2 reads FQGNSA. The CDR3 sequence is CASRLIDTQYF. CDR3 nucleotides: TGTGCCAGCAGACTCATAGATACGCAGTATTTT.

The rearrangement uses TRBV28 and TRBJ1-6; 9 bases are a match to TRBD1. The germline V gene encodes CDR1 MDHEN and CDR2 SYDVKM. Losses at the gene ends were 6 bases for V and 7 bases for J; bases not matched to a gene: 10. This CDR3 has 16 amino acids. CDR3 nucleotide sequence: TGTGCCAGCAGCCCGCCTCGGACAGGGGTGAATTCACCCCTCCACTTT. Protein: CASSPPRTGVNSPLHF.

The chain links TRBV28 to TRBJ2-6; 11 bases fit TRBD1. This CDR3 has 21 residues. Unmatched junction bases numbered 15, after V lost 2 bases and J lost 3 bases. Germline lookup yields CDR1 MDHEN and CDR2 SYDVKM. This CDR3 reads CASSLPLPPDRGRDGANVLTF. The CDR3 DNA reads as TGTGCCAGCAGTTTACCTCTGCCCCCGGACAGGGGGCGTGATGGGGCCAACGTCCTGACTTTC.

This chain uses TRBV28 with TRBJ1-4; D gene ambiguous. The V and J ends lost 8 bases and 7 bases respectively, with 11 bases between them. The CDR3 is 12 amino acids. The germline V gene encodes CDR1 MDHEN and CDR2 SYDVKM. CDR3 loop: CASRAGVEKLFF. CDR3 nucleotide sequence: TGTGCCAGCCGGGCGGGCGTTGAAAAACTGTTTTTT.

The V call is TRBV5-1, the J call TRBJ2-7, with 12 bases that match TRBD1. In germline, CDR1 is SGHRS, CDR2 YFSETQ. This CDR3 region has 14 residues. V was pared by 3 bases and J by 6 bases, with 4 bases of the junction left unmatched. The CDR3 loop is CASSSGQGAREQYF. CDR3 DNA: TGCGCCAGCAGCTCGGGACAGGGGGCGCGCGAGCAGTACTTC.

This rearrangement joins TRBV4-2 to TRBJ2-2, with D maybe TRBD1 (6 bases). V gave up 6 bases and J gave up 7 bases, with 9 bases separating them. The CDR3 is 12 residues long. The germline gives CDR1 LGHNA, CDR2 YNFKEQ. The CDR3, as DNA: TGTGCCAGCAGGCAGGGGCTCGGGGAGCTGTTTTTT. Translation: CASRQGLGELFF.

This clone was detected only once. The V and J genes are TRBV11-2 and TRBJ2-7, with 11 bases aligning to TRBD2. The CDR3 extends over 18 amino acids. Germline V CDR1 and CDR2: SGHAT, FQNNGV. With 1 base clipped from V and 2 bases from J, the junction kept 10 bases outside the gene matches. CDR3 sequence: CASSLVAGGMLNPYEQYF. In DNA form, the CDR3 reads TGTGCCAGCAGCTTAGTAGCGGGAGGGATGCTGAACCCCTACGAGCAGTACTTC.

The V call is TRBV5-4, the J call TRBJ2-7; TRBD1 matches at 9 bases. Per the germline V gene, CDR1 is SGHNT and CDR2 is YYREEE (reference sequence). The J segment lost 3 bases and the V segment lost 1 base, leaving 5 bases of the junction unmatched. This CDR3 comprises 15 residues. The CDR3 region is CASSLQGTGNYEQYF. CDR3 DNA sequence: TGTGCCAGCAGCTTGCAGGGGACAGGGAACTACGAGCAGTACTTC. Together with reference TRBV5-4 and TRBJ2-7, the CDR3 gives the full variable domain: ETGVTQSPTHLIKTRGQQVTLRCSSQSGHNTVSWYQQALGQGPQFIFQYYREEENGRGNFPPRFSGLQFPNYSSELNVNALELDDSALYLCASSLQGTGNYEQYFGPGTRLTVT.

This clone has a single count. This chain joins TRBV27 and TRBJ2-3; 12 nucleotides align to TRBD2. CDR3 length equals 16 residues. After removal of 4 bases from V and 4 bases from J, the junction contained 6 bases not matched to a gene. Per the germline V gene, CDR1 is MNHEY and CDR2 is SMNVEV (reference sequence). The CDR3 DNA follows: TGTGCCAGCAGTTCGCGCGCTAGCGGGAGGGCAGATACGCAGTATTTT. Its protein is CASSSRASGRADTQYF.

As regards this clone: Other DNA sequences in this sample translate to the same CDR3. The chain is built from TRBV19 and TRBJ1-1; a possible D gene is TRBD1 (6 bases). V lost 1 base to trimming and J lost 1 base, with 10 bases between them. Germline V gene lookup returns CDR1 LNHDA and CDR2 SQIVND (reference sequence). The CDR3 is made up of 15 amino acids. In DNA form, the CDR3 reads TGTGCCAGTAGTATAGGGGGGGGGCCGAACACTGAAGCTTTCTTT. The encoded protein is CASSIGGGPNTEAFF.

V is TRBV5-5 and J is TRBJ1-4; D may be TRBD1 (6 bases). This CDR3 is 14 amino acids long. The germline CDR1 and CDR2 sequences are SGHKS and YYEKEE (reference sequence). V was shortened by 5 bases and J by 6 bases, with 14 bases between the two germline ends. The CDR3 is CASSYRDTDEKLFF. For the CDR3, the DNA is TGTGCCAGCAGTTATCGGGACACGGATGAAAAACTGTTTTTT.

The V and J genes are TRBV4-3 and TRBJ2-7, with D possibly TRBD1 on 5 matching bases. Trimming shortened V by 0 bases and J by 0 bases, and 6 bases separated the two germline ends. Germline CDR1 reads LGHNA; CDR2 reads YSLEER. The CDR3 covers 14 residues. The CDR3 here is CASSQDQGSYEQYF. The CDR3 nucleotides are TGCGCCAGCAGCCAAGATCAGGGCTCCTACGAGCAGTACTTC.

Note on this clone: The same CDR3 also results from other DNA sequences found in this sample. The gene calls are TRBV28 and TRBJ1-1, with 8 bases that match TRBD1. Germline values: CDR1 MDHEN, CDR2 SYDVKM. The CDR3 extends over 14 amino acids. With 5 bases clipped from V and 1 base from J, the junction kept 3 bases outside the gene matches. For the CDR3, the DNA is TGTGCCAGCAGTCCCGGGACAGGGAACACTGAAGCTTTCTTT. Amino acid sequence: CASSPGTGNTEAFF.

The chain joins TRBV6-6 to TRBJ1-2; perhaps TRBD1 as D (5 bases). CDR1 is MNHNY, CDR2 SVGAGI, per germline (reference sequence). Deletions cut 6 bases from V and 0 bases from J, with 11 bases between. CDR3 length: 14 amino acids. The CDR3 sequence: CASRSSGTNYGYTF. The CDR3 DNA is TGTGCCAGCAGGAGTTCAGGGACTAACTATGGCTACACCTTC.

The chain recombines TRBV18 with TRBJ2-1, with TRBD2 as a possible D gene (5 bases). In germline, CDR1 is KGHSH, CDR2 LQKENI. V dropped 5 bases and J dropped 2 bases, with 13 bases sitting between them. The CDR3 sequence is 15 residues long. The CDR3 reads CASSMTGSAYNEQFF. In nucleotides, the CDR3 is TGTGCCAGCTCAATGACGGGGTCGGCCTACAATGAGCAGTTCTTC.

This chain connects TRBV14 to TRBJ2-2; TRBD2 agrees at 10 bases. The CDR3 runs 16 residues. Germline CDR1 and CDR2: SGHDN and FVKESK. The J segment lost 1 base and the V segment lost 1 base, leaving 0 bases of the junction unmatched. CDR3 loop: CASSQVAGGNTGELFF. CDR3 nucleotides: TGTGCCAGCAGCCAAGTAGCGGGGGGGAACACCGGGGAGCTGTTTTTT.